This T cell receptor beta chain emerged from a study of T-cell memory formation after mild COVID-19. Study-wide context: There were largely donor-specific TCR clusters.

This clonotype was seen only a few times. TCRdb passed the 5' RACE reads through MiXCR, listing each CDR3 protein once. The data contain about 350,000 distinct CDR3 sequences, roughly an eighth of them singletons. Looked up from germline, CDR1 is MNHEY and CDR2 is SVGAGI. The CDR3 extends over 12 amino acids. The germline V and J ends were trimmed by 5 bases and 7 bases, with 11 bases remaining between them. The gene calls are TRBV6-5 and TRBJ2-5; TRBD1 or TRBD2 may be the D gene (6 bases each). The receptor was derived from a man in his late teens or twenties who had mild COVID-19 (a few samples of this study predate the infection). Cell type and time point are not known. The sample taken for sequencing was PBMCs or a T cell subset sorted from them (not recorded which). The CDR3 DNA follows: TGTGCCAGCAGTGTACAGGGAGGGACCCAGTACTTC. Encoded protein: CASSVQGGTQYF.